Following are 16 T cell receptor beta chains from one sample sequenced in a study of blood T cells in healthy people across ages. The authors ran a second PCR of about 7 to 12 cycles using a sample-barcoded 5' primer and a J-beta primer mix. TCRdb processed the 5' RACE reads anew with MiXCR; each CDR3 protein has one entry. Found here are about a million distinct CDR3 sequences, around two fifths of them singletons; the top ten hold 13%. Specimen: blood. All receptors come from a young man in good health.

J is TRBJ1-5 and V is TRBV27, with D unclear. V was clipped by 6 bases and J by 0 bases, with 12 bases between them. Germline lookup yields CDR1 MNHEY and CDR2 SMNVEV (reference sequence). The CDR3 is made up of 15 amino acids. CDR3 nucleotides: TGTGCCAGCAGATTAGGCCAGAATAGCAATCAGCCCCAGCATTTT. It codes for CASRLGQNSNQPQHF.

A note on this clonotype: A much larger clone lies one base from this, so it may be a read error. J is TRBJ2-7 and V is TRBV6-1; 7 nucleotides agree with TRBD1. Unmatched junction bases numbered 16, after V lost 4 bases and J lost 7 bases. The CDR3 totals 16 residues. CDR1 and CDR2 (germline): MNHNS, SASEGT. CDR3 loop: CASSGTGQSSYNEQYF. The CDR3 DNA follows: TGTGCCAGCAGTGGGACGGGACAGAGCTCCTACAATGAGCAGTACTTC.

This sequence joins TRBV7-2 and TRBJ1-4; 7 bases align to TRBD1. CDR3 size: 13 residues. J lost 7 bases, V lost 5 bases, and 4 bases had no gene match. Per the germline V gene, CDR1 is SGHTA and CDR2 is FQGNSA. The CDR3 loop reads CASSGNRGEKLFF. The CDR3, as DNA: TGTGCCAGCAGCGGGAACAGGGGTGAAAAACTGTTTTTT.

J is TRBJ1-5 and V is TRBV20-1; 7 nucleotides line up with TRBD1. The CDR3 runs 18 residues. CDR1 and CDR2 from the germline V gene are DFQATT and SNEGSKA (reference sequence). Trimming took 1 base from V and 4 from J; bases not matched to a gene: 16. In nucleotides, the CDR3 is TGCAGTGCTAGAGGCTCTACTAGACAGGGAGGGTTTAATCAGCCCCAGCATTTT. Translation gives CSARGSTRQGGFNQPQHF.

This clonotype was counted a few times. This sequence joins TRBV20-1 and TRBJ2-1; D is undetermined. V was trimmed by 3 bases and J by 4 bases, leaving 7 bases between them. Looked up from germline, CDR1 is DFQATT and CDR2 is SNEGSKA (reference sequence). The CDR3 contains 12 residues. The CDR3 DNA sequence: TGCAGTGCTAGGTACCTGTACAATGAGCAGTTCTTC. Translated, it gives CSARYLYNEQFF.

This clonotype was picked up a small number of times. J is TRBJ2-4 and V is TRBV13; the D gene is possibly TRBD2 (6 bases). The J call may be incorrect, as the DNA end agrees better with TRBJ2-7. The CDR3 is 15 amino acids. The V gene's germline CDR1 is PRHDT and CDR2 FYEKMQ (reference sequence). This chain's CDR3 is CASSLSAGTAYEQYF. DNA for the CDR3: TGTGCCAGCAGCTTATCTGCGGGGACGGCCTACGAGCAGTACTTC.

Of note for this clonotype: Sequence at one end of the junction differs from germline and may be a read error. This sequence joins TRBV20-1 and TRBJ1-1; tentatively, D is TRBD1 (6 bases). Germline V gene lookup returns CDR1 DFQATT and CDR2 SNEGSKA (reference sequence). This CDR3 has 14 amino acids. The CDR3 sequence is CSAFSGEWGTESFF. In DNA, the CDR3 is TGCAGTGCTTTCTCAGGGGAGTGGGGCACTGAATCTTTCTTT.

This clonotype was seen only a few times. The chain uses TRBV10-3 and TRBJ1-5; D not resolved. With 0 bases removed from V and 4 bases from J, the gap between germline ends came to 4 bases. The CDR3 totals 13 residues. Germline-derived CDR1 and CDR2 are ENHRY and SYGVKD. In DNA form, the CDR3 reads TGTGCCATCAGTGAGTCGACGAATCAGCCCCAGCATTTT. This encodes CAISESTNQPQHF.

This clonotype was seen at least ten times. The chain is built from TRBV14 and TRBJ2-3; D not certain. V gave up 0 bases and J gave up 4 bases, with 8 bases separating them. The CDR3 length is 14 residues. Germline V lookup: CDR1 SGHDN, CDR2 FVKESK. CDR3 nucleotide sequence: TGTGCCAGCAGCCAAGATCTTGAGGCAGATACGCAGTATTTT. The encoded protein is CASSQDLEADTQYF. The whole variable domain, remainder taken from reference TRBV14 and TRBJ2-3, is EAGVTQFPSHSVIEKGQTVTLRCDPISGHDNLYWYRRVMGKEIKFLLHFVKESKQDESGMPNNRFLAERTGGTYSTLKVQPAELEDSGVYFCASSQDLEADTQYFGPGTRLTVL.

This clonotype was recorded a few times. The gene calls are TRBV6-5 and TRBJ1-6; D ambiguous. The V end was cut by 0 bases, the J end by 3 bases, with 24 bases between. This CDR3 region has 21 residues. Germline V gives CDR1 MNHEY, CDR2 SVGAGI. CDR3 in amino acids: CASSYSSGGHIVPIYNSPLHF. The CDR3, as DNA: TGTGCCAGCAGTTACTCGAGTGGAGGCCACATCGTTCCCATCTATAATTCACCCCTCCACTTT.

CDR3 coding DNA: TGCGCCAGCATTAAGGGCCACGGCGGGACAGGGAATGAAAAACTGTTTTTT. It is translated as CASIKGHGGTGNEKLFF. The chain links TRBV4-1 to TRBJ1-4; 9 nucleotides match TRBD1. Germline CDR1 is MGHRA and CDR2 is YSYEKL. The CDR3 totals 17 residues. With V trimmed by 7 bases and J by 5 bases, 14 bases remained unmatched.

In its sample, this clonotype was seen many times. The chain is built from TRBV18 and TRBJ2-3; D gene ambiguous. Trimming stripped 6 bases from V and 3 bases from J, with 10 bases between. Germline loops: CDR1 KGHSH, CDR2 LQKENI. The CDR3 has 13 amino acids. In nucleotides, the CDR3 is TGTGCCAGCTCTCCCCGTTTAACAGATACGCAGTATTTT. Protein: CASSPRLTDTQYF.

V gene TRBV27 combines with J gene TRBJ2-3; a possible D gene is TRBD2 (5 bases). Trimming left V 6 bases short and J 0 bases short, with 16 bases between. CDR1 and CDR2 from the germline V gene are MNHEY and SMNVEV (reference sequence). The CDR3 loop spans 16 amino acids. DNA of the CDR3: TGTGCCAGCAGCCCGGACTTTCGTTCTAGCACAGATACGCAGTATTTT. Encoded protein: CASSPDFRSSTDTQYF.

In this sample, this clonotype turned up a few times. This sequence joins TRBV18 and TRBJ1-6, with D possibly being TRBD1 (5 bases). From germline, CDR1 is KGHSH and CDR2 LQKENI. Trimming stripped 11 bases from V and 6 bases from J, with 14 bases between. The CDR3 loop spans 13 amino acids. The DNA for the CDR3 is TGTGCCTCGCGGCAAGGGGTTAATTCACCCCTCCACTTT. Its translation: CASRQGVNSPLHF.

The chain combines TRBV7-2 with TRBJ2-1; D is undetermined. Trimming stripped 2 bases from V and 6 bases from J, with 17 bases between. The CDR3 sequence is 16 residues long. Germline CDR1 reads SGHTA; CDR2 reads FQGNSA. CDR3 region: CASSLRRRARTNEQFF. DNA of the CDR3: TGTGCCAGCAGCTTACGTCGACGAGCGAGGACCAATGAGCAGTTCTTC. Combining the CDR3 with reference TRBV7-2 and TRBJ2-1 gives the whole variable domain GAGVSQSPSNKVTEKGKDVELRCDPISGHTALYWYRQSLGQGLEFLIYFQGNSAPDKSGLPSDRFSAERTGGSVSTLTIQRTQQEDSAVYLCASSLRRRARTNEQFFGPGTRLTVL.

The genes are TRBV28 and TRBJ2-1, with 8 bases aligning to TRBD2. The V gene end was trimmed by 6 bases and the J gene end by 8 bases; junction bases not matched to a gene: 15. Germline CDR1 and CDR2: MDHEN and SYDVKM. This CDR3 is built from 16 residues. CDR3 protein: CASSNIAGSSCDEQFF. The CDR3, as DNA: TGTGCCAGCAGCAATATAGCGGGGAGCTCCTGCGATGAGCAGTTCTTC.